This T cell receptor (beta chain) was documented in a study of human thymus T cells. Thymic material originated from resections removed in the course of corrective heart surgery. Sequencing used immunoSEQ multiplex PCR; TCRdb keeps in-frame clones, though not all of them. The table includes about 130,000 clones, about 94% detected once. With regard to this clone: Its antigen is as yet unknown.

The CDR3 contains 17 residues. V was pared by 1 base and J by 3 bases, with 19 bases between. CDR1 and CDR2 (germline): MGHRA, YSYEKL. Study findings and constraints: Thymic as well as blood repertoires seemed to favor certain V and J genes unevenly. Related work showed strongly overlapping thymic repertoires across unrelated individuals.

The material sequenced was thymus tissue. This TCR derives from a boy in the first two years of life with a congenital heart defect but otherwise immunologically healthy. This chain links TRBV4-1 with TRBJ2-7; the D gene is possibly TRBD2 (6 bases). The CDR3 spells CASSQATRQRVGYEQYF. The CDR3 nucleotides are TGCGCCAGCAGCCAAGCTACCAGGCAGCGGGTGGGCTACGAGCAGTACTTC.